This T cell receptor (beta chain) came from a study of T cells after posttransplantation cyclophosphamide. The data were produced by immunoSEQ multiplex PCR, yet TCRdb's version contains in-frame clones alone and is incomplete. The sample has some 18,000 clones; about 85% are singletons. A marrow graft followed busulfan-fludarabine conditioning, with cyclophosphamide on days +3 and +4. Germline CDR1 reads LNHDA; CDR2 reads SQIVND (reference sequence). V gave up 4 bases and J gave up 0 bases, with 7 bases separating them. The CDR3 runs 13 residues. This clonotype was obtained from a female patient aged 40-50 years who received an allogeneic stem cell transplant from a related donor, was CMV-positive, and had no GVHD. The T cells may partly be graft donor cells. The sequencing here drew on PBMCs, taken after allogeneic stem cell transplant with posttransplant cyclophosphamide. This sequence joins TRBV19 and TRBJ2-7, with D possibly being TRBD2 (5 bases). CDR3 in DNA: TGTGCCAGTAGTAGACTACCCTCCTACGAGCAGTACTTC. Amino acids: CASSRLPSYEQYF.